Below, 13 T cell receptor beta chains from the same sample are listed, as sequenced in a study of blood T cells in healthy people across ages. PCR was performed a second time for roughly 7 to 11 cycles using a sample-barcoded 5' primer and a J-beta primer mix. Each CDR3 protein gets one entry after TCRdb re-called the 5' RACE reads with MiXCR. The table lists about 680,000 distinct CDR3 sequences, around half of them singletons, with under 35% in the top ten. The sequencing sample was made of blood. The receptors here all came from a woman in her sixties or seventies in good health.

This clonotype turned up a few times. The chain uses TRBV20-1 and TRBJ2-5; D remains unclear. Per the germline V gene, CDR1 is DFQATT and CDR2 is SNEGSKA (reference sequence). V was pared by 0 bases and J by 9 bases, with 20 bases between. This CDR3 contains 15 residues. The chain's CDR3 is CSARDRTLGWSAQYF. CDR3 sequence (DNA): TGCAGTGCTAGAGACCGAACCCTGGGGTGGTCGGCCCAGTACTTC.

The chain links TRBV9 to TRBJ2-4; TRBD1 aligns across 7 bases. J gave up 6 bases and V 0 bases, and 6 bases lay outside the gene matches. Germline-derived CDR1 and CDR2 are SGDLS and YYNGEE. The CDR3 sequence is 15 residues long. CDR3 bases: TGTGCCAGCAGCGTAGAGGGACAGCGAACAAACATTCAGTACTTC. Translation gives CASSVEGQRTNIQYF.

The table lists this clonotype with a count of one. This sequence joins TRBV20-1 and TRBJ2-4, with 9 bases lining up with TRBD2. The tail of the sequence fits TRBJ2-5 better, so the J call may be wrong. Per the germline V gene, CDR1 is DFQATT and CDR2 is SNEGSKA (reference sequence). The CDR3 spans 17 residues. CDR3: CSARGNSGSGGYWTQYF. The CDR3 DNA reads TGCAGTGCTAGGGGTAATAGCGGGAGCGGTGGTTATTGGACCCAGTACTTC.

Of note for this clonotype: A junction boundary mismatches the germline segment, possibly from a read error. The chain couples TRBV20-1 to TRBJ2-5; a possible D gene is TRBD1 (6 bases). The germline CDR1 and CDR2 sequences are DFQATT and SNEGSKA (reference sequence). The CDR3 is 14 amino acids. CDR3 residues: CSAGQLVGQETRYF. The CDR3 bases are TGCAGTGCTGGACAACTAGTGGGACAAGAGACCCGGTACTTC.

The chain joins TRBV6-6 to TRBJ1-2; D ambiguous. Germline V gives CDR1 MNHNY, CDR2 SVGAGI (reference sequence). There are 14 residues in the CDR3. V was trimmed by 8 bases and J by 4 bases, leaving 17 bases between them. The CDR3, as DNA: TGTGCCAGCGGAACTGTGGGCGCTGCCTATGGCTACACCTTC. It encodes CASGTVGAAYGYTF.

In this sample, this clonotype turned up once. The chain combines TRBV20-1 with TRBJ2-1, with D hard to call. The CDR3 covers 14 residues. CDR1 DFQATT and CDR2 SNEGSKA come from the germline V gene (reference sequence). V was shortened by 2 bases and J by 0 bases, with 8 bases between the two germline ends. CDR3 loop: CSARKKSSYNEQFF. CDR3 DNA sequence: TGCAGTGCTAGAAAAAAGAGCTCCTACAATGAGCAGTTCTTC.

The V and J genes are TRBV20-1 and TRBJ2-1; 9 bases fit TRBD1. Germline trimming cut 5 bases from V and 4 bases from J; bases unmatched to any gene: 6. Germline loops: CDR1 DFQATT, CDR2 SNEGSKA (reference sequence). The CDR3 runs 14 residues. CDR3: CSALQGAFYNEQFF. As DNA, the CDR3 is TGCAGTGCTTTACAGGGGGCGTTTTACAATGAGCAGTTCTTC.

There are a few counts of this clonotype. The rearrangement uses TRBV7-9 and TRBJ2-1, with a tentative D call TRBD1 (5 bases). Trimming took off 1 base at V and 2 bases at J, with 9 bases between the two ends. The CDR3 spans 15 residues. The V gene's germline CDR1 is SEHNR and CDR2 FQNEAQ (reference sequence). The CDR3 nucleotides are TGTGCCAGCAGCTTAGGGTCAGGGACCTACAATGAGCAGTTCTTC. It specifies CASSLGSGTYNEQFF.

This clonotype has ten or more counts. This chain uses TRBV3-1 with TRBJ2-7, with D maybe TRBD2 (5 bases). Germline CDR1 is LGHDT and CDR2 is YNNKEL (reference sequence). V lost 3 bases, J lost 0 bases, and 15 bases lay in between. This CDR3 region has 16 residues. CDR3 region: CASSHSLASSSYEQYF. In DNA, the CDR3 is TGTGCCAGCAGCCATAGCCTAGCCTCAAGCTCCTACGAGCAGTACTTC.

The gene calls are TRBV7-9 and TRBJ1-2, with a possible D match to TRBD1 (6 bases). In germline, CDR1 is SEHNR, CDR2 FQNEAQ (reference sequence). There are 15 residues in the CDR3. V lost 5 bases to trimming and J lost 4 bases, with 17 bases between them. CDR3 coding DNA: TGTGCCAGCAGCCCGATCACGGGAGGGGGCTATGGCTACACCTTC. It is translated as CASSPITGGGYGYTF.

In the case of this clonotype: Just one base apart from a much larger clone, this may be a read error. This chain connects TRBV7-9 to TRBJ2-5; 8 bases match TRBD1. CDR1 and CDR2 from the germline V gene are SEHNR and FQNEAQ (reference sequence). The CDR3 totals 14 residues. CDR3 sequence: CASSPGTGQGTQYF. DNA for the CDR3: TGTGCCAGCAGCCCTGGGACAGGCCAAGGGACCCAGTACTTC.

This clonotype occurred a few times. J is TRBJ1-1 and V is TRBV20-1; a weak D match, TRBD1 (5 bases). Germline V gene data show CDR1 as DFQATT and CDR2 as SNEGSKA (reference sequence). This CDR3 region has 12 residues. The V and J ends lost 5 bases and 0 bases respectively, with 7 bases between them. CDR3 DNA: TGCAGTGCTCTACAGGTGAACACTGAAGCTTTCTTT. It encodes CSALQVNTEAFF.

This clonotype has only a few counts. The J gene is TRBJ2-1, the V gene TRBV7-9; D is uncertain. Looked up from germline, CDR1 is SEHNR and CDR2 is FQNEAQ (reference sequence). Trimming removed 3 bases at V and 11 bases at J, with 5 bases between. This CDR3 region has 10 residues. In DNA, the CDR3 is TGTGCCAGCAGCTTGACACAGCAGTTCTTC. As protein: CASSLTQQFF.